This passage covers 20 T cell receptor beta chains from one sample sequenced in a study of cytomegalovirus exposure and HLA in healthy donors. This PCR relied on a set of 60 Vbeta primers and 13 Jbeta primers. The data were produced by immunoSEQ multiplex PCR, yet TCRdb's version contains in-frame clones alone and is incomplete. Here the sample spans some 98,000 clones, about a tenth being singletons. Sequenced material: PBMCs. The receptors here all came from a man between 45 and 60 years old in good health and CMV-seropositive.

The rearrangement links TRBV7-2 to TRBJ1-5; D may be TRBD1 (5 bases). CDR1 and CDR2 (germline): SGHTA, FQGNSA. The ends were cut back, 1 base at V and 9 bases at J, with 13 bases in the middle. The CDR3 contains 14 residues. CDR3 nucleotides: TGTGCCAGCAGCTTAGGTAGGGGAGGCGCGCCCCAGCATTTT. Its translation is CASSLGRGGAPQHF.

The chain couples TRBV6-5 to TRBJ2-7; D is possibly TRBD1 (6 bases). The CDR3 totals 14 residues. Trimming took 4 bases from V and 6 from J, leaving 16 bases between them. Per germline, CDR1 MNHEY and CDR2 SVGAGI. CDR3 sequence: CASSFSITGSEQYF. In nucleotides, the CDR3 is TGTGCCAGCAGTTTTTCAATAACAGGGAGCGAGCAGTACTTC.

This clone was counted only a few times. The CDR3 nucleotides are TGTGCCAGCACCTCACTCCTACAGGGCACTGAAGCTTTCTTT. This translates into CASTSLLQGTEAFF. The rearrangement uses TRBV27 and TRBJ1-1; a weak D match, TRBD1 (6 bases). V lost 7 bases and J lost 4, with 16 bases in between. Germline-derived CDR1 and CDR2 are MNHEY and SMNVEV (reference sequence). This CDR3 comprises 14 residues.

This clone was counted a few times. The J gene is TRBJ2-1, the V gene TRBV4-2, with 11 bases fitting TRBD2. V trimming: 0 bases; J trimming: 1 base; junction bases outside the gene matches: 5. CDR1 and CDR2 (germline): LGHNA, YNFKEQ. The CDR3 extends over 18 amino acids. CDR3 amino acids: CASSQDPLAGVSYNEQFF. CDR3 DNA: TGTGCCAGCAGCCAAGACCCACTAGCGGGGGTATCCTACAATGAGCAGTTCTTC.

The genes are TRBV7-8 and TRBJ2-3; 8 bases align to TRBD1. Germline V gene sequence: CDR1 SGHVS, CDR2 FQNEAQ. V gave up 3 bases and J gave up 4 bases; unmatched junction bases: 3. The length of the CDR3 is 14 residues. This CDR3 reads CASSFWDRPDTQYF. The DNA of the CDR3 is TGTGCCAGCAGCTTCTGGGACAGGCCAGATACGCAGTATTTT.

The chain couples TRBV6-1 to TRBJ2-7, with a tentative D call TRBD1 (6 bases). This CDR3 has 14 residues. V lost 3 bases and J lost 6, with 15 bases in between. Germline values: CDR1 MNHNS, CDR2 SASEGT. The CDR3 DNA follows: TGTGCCAGCAGTGACCTTACAGGGTTCGGCGAGCAGTACTTC. This translates into CASSDLTGFGEQYF.

This clone was seen a handful of times. V and J are TRBV21-1 and TRBJ2-7; the D call TRBD1 from the table was never checked on the DNA. TRBV21-1 is annotated as a pseudogene. The CDR3 loop spans 17 amino acids. CDR3 nucleotide sequence: TGTGCCAGCAGCGCTTTGAGAGGCACAGGGGGGACCTACGAGCAGTACTTC. This sequence encodes CASSALRGTGGTYEQYF.

This clone occurred a few times. V and J are TRBV6-5 and TRBJ1-1; 10 nucleotides match TRBD1. Looked up from germline, CDR1 is MNHEY and CDR2 is SVGAGI. The junction had 5 bases not matched to a gene; V was cut back by 4 bases and J by 0 bases. The CDR3 sequence is 16 residues long. The CDR3 loop reads CASSSTGTGVNTEAFF. The CDR3 DNA sequence: TGTGCCAGCAGTTCCACCGGGACAGGGGTGAACACTGAAGCTTTCTTT.

The V gene is TRBV5-5, the J gene TRBJ2-1; 14 bases fit TRBD2. The V and J ends lost 3 bases and 7 bases, in that order; junction bases with no gene match: 3. This CDR3 is 15 amino acids long. The germline V gene encodes CDR1 SGHKS and CDR2 YYEKEE (reference sequence). The CDR3 nucleotides are TGTGCCAGCAGCTGGGGACTAGCGGGAGCGAATGAGCAGTTCTTC. Translating gives CASSWGLAGANEQFF.

This chain connects TRBV11-2 to TRBJ2-5; TRBD2 matches 7 bases. This CDR3 spans 15 amino acids. Germline CDR1 SGHAT, CDR2 FQNNGV. Unmatched junction bases numbered 3, after V lost 0 bases and J lost 2 bases. The CDR3 reads CASSLDTSAQETQYF. For the CDR3, the DNA is TGTGCCAGCAGCTTAGATACTAGCGCACAAGAGACCCAGTACTTC. Drawing the rest from reference TRBV11-2 and TRBJ2-5, the complete variable domain is EAGVAQSPRYKIIEKRQSVAFWCNPISGHATLYWYQQILGQGPKLLIQFQNNGVVDDSQLPKDRFSAERLKGVDSTLKIQPAKLEDSAVYLCASSLDTSAQETQYFGPGTRLLVL.

The sample holds a few counts of this clone. V usage is TRBV6-1 and J usage is TRBJ2-6; 7 bases are shared with TRBD2. Germline V gene data show CDR1 as MNHNS and CDR2 as SASEGT. The V and J ends lost 2 bases and 2 bases, in that order; junction bases with no gene match: 0. The CDR3 has 15 amino acids. CDR3: CASSERGAGANVLTF. The CDR3 nucleotides are TGTGCCAGCAGTGAACGGGGGGCTGGGGCCAACGTCCTGACTTTC.

This clone was observed a handful of times. In the same sample, other DNA sequences code for this CDR3. The chain combines TRBV19 with TRBJ1-5; perhaps TRBD1 as D (6 bases). This CDR3 is 17 amino acids long. Germline loops: CDR1 LNHDA, CDR2 SQIVND (reference sequence). The V and J ends lost 6 bases and 1 base respectively, with 19 bases between them. CDR3 DNA sequence: TGTGCCAGTAGAGCCCGAACCCTACAGGGAAGCAATCAGCCCCAGCATTTT. Translating gives CASRARTLQGSNQPQHF.

This chain links TRBV28 with TRBJ2-3; 8 bases match TRBD2. Germline-derived CDR1 and CDR2 are MDHEN and SYDVKM. This CDR3 contains 17 residues. V lost 7 bases, J lost 0 bases, and 12 bases stayed unmatched. CDR3 bases: TGTGCCAGCACCCCCCCGGTGCCTAGCGGGAGCACAGATACGCAGTATTTT. This sequence encodes CASTPPVPSGSTDTQYF.

The V and J genes are TRBV10-3 and TRBJ2-7, with D possibly being TRBD1 (5 bases). Germline V CDR1 and CDR2: ENHRY, SYGVKD. This CDR3 is built from 15 residues. V lost 3 bases, J lost 0 bases, and 12 bases lay in between. The CDR3 sequence: CAISDQGRDSYEQYF. The CDR3 nucleotides are TGTGCCATCAGTGACCAGGGCAGGGACTCCTACGAGCAGTACTTC.

This rearrangement joins TRBV7-3 to TRBJ1-5; TRBD1 is a possible D gene (5 bases). Germline V gene data show CDR1 as SGHTA and CDR2 as FQGTGA. V lost 6 bases and J 7 bases, leaving 13 bases between the germline ends. The CDR3 spans 13 residues. The CDR3 spells CASSTRAGQPQHF. In DNA form, the CDR3 reads TGTGCCAGCAGTACCAGGGCTGGCCAGCCCCAGCATTTT.

On this clone itself: A far larger clone differs by one base, so this is likely a read error. The rearrangement uses TRBV5-6 and TRBJ1-6, with a tentative D call TRBD1 (5 bases). The germline V gene encodes CDR1 SGHDT and CDR2 YYEEEE. The CDR3 is 13 residues long. CDR3 sequence (DNA): TGTGCCAGCAGCCTAGGCGGGGGTTCACCCCTCAACTTT. It specifies CASSLGGGSPLNF. Based on the CDR3 plus reference TRBV5-6 and TRBJ1-6, the full variable domain is DAGVTQSPTHLIKTRGQQVTLRCSPKSGHDTVSWYQQALGQGPQFIFQYYEEEERQRGNFPDRFSGHQFPNYSSELNVNALLLGDSALYLCASSLGGGSPLNFGNGTRLTVT.

The chain joins TRBV30 to TRBJ1-6; TRBD1 aligns across 10 bases. Germline V gene data show CDR1 as GTSNPN and CDR2 as SVGIG (reference sequence). The CDR3 runs 12 residues. J gave up 7 bases and V 7 bases, and 1 base lay outside the gene matches. CDR3 region: CALDRGNSPLHF. The CDR3 DNA reads as TGTGCCTTGGACAGGGGGAATTCACCCCTCCACTTT.

This chain joins TRBV11-2 and TRBJ1-1; no clear D gene. Deletions cut 5 bases from V and 1 base from J, with 11 bases between. CDR3 size: 14 residues. Germline CDR1 is SGHAT and CDR2 is FQNNGV. CDR3 region: CASSPYSTNTEAFF. The CDR3 DNA follows: TGTGCCAGCAGCCCCTATTCTACGAACACTGAAGCTTTCTTT.

This clone showed up just a few times. The rearrangement uses TRBV4-3 and TRBJ1-5, with D possibly TRBD1 on 5 matching bases. The CDR3 loop spans 15 amino acids. The germline V and J ends were trimmed by 0 bases and 4 bases, with 10 bases remaining between them. CDR1 is LGHNA, CDR2 YSLEER, per germline. DNA of the CDR3: TGCGCCAGCAGCCAAGATCCAGGGAAGAATCAGCCCCAGCATTTT. As protein: CASSQDPGKNQPQHF.

This chain uses TRBV6-6 with TRBJ2-7; 13 nucleotides match TRBD2. The length of the CDR3 is 16 residues. Per the germline V gene, CDR1 is MNHNY and CDR2 is SVGAGI (reference sequence). The J segment lost 1 base and the V segment lost 4 bases, leaving 4 bases of the junction unmatched. CDR3 protein: CASSWTGLAGSYEQYF. The CDR3 DNA follows: TGTGCCAGCAGTTGGACGGGACTAGCGGGATCCTACGAGCAGTACTTC.